The 5 T cell receptor beta chains reported below all come from one sample, sequenced in a study of blood T cell repertoires in COVID-19. The table came from immunoSEQ multiplex PCR; TCRdb's copy has only in-frame clones and leaves some out. The table has approximately 270,000 clones, approximately 84% seen once. Sequencing input: peripheral blood. The receptors stem from a person aged 65 to 85 with COVID-19, enrolled during active disease.

This clone was detected only a few times. The V and J genes are TRBV9 and TRBJ1-2; D unresolved. Germline loops: CDR1 SGDLS, CDR2 YYNGEE. V was trimmed by 7 bases and J by 0 bases, leaving 7 bases between them. The CDR3 covers 12 residues. CDR3 nucleotides: TGTGCCAGCTCCCCCTCTAACTATGGCTACACCTTC. It yields the protein CASSPSNYGYTF.

The gene calls are TRBV9 and TRBJ2-1; D is unclear. V lost 3 bases and J 4 bases, leaving 11 bases between the germline ends. In germline, CDR1 is SGDLS, CDR2 YYNGEE. This CDR3 region has 14 residues. The CDR3: CASSAPGGYNEQFF. The CDR3 DNA reads TGTGCCAGCAGCGCCCCTGGCGGTTACAATGAGCAGTTCTTC.

This clone was recorded only once. The J gene is TRBJ1-1, the V gene TRBV6-2 or TRBV6-3, with TRBD1 identical over 9 bases. Germline CDR1 is MNHEY and CDR2 is SVGEGT. This CDR3 is built from 16 residues. Unmatched junction bases numbered 13, after V lost 2 bases and J lost 9 bases. The CDR3 is CASSYGSQGAHAKAFF. The CDR3 DNA sequence: TGTGCCAGCAGTTACGGTTCACAGGGGGCTCATGCGAAAGCTTTCTTT.

This clone appeared once. V gene TRBV12-5 combines with J gene TRBJ1-1, with TRBD1 identical over 8 bases. The trim removed 3 bases at V and 1 base at J, leaving 1 base unmatched. CDR1 is LGHNT and CDR2 is FRNRAP in the germline V gene. This CDR3 has 14 residues. For the CDR3, the DNA is TGTGCTAGTGGTTTTGGACAGGGGAACACTGAAGCTTTCTTT. It encodes CASGFGQGNTEAFF.

This rearrangement joins TRBV6-1 to TRBJ1-1; tentative D call: TRBD1 (6 bases). V gave up 3 bases and J gave up 0 bases, with 11 bases separating them. This CDR3 comprises 15 residues. Germline assignment: CDR1 MNHNS and CDR2 SASEGT. CDR3 in amino acids: CASSDPGQMNTEAFF. CDR3 nucleotide sequence: TGTGCCAGCAGTGACCCGGGACAAATGAACACTGAAGCTTTCTTT.